Listed here are 30 T cell receptor beta chains from one sample, sequenced in a study of blood T cells in healthy people across ages. Next came a second PCR, run for 7 to 11 cycles, which used a sample-barcoded 5' primer along with a J-beta primer mix. TCRdb processed the 5' RACE reads anew with MiXCR; each CDR3 protein has one entry. The repertoire holds more than 600,000 distinct CDR3 sequences, with roughly 25% as singletons. In addition, the sample was reused for a study of T cells of mothers and their children.

What was sequenced was blood. The receptors originated from a boy aged 5-17 years in good health.

This clonotype was counted only a few times. The chain couples TRBV10-3 to TRBJ2-3; 10 positions match TRBD2. The ends lost 4 bases at V and 2 bases at J; junction bases unmatched: 3. Germline CDR1 is ENHRY and CDR2 is SYGVKD. CDR3 size: 15 residues. CDR3 sequence (DNA): TGTGCCATCAGTGGAACTAGCGGGGACACAGATACGCAGTATTTT. This encodes CAISGTSGDTDTQYF.

The chain carries TRBV4-1 and TRBJ2-1, with D possibly matching TRBD1 (6 bases). Germline V lookup: CDR1 MGHRA, CDR2 YSYEKL. The CDR3 has 15 residues. The ends were cut back, 0 bases at V and 4 bases at J, with 10 bases in the middle. The CDR3 is CASSQEDSSYNEQFF. DNA of the CDR3: TGCGCCAGCAGCCAAGAGGACAGCTCTTACAATGAGCAGTTCTTC.

This clonotype has just a few counts. The chain recombines TRBV4-1 with TRBJ2-5; D may be TRBD2 (6 bases). Germline CDR1 MGHRA, CDR2 YSYEKL. The CDR3 covers 14 residues. Trimming stripped 3 bases from V and 5 bases from J, with 13 bases between. CDR3 loop: CASSQTVGRETQYF. DNA for the CDR3: TGCGCCAGCAGCCAGACTGTAGGGAGGGAGACCCAGTACTTC.

The V and J genes are TRBV6-2 or TRBV6-3 and TRBJ2-7; D not certain. The CDR3 is made up of 14 amino acids. CDR1 MNHEY and CDR2 SVGEGT come from the germline V gene. The V and J ends lost 5 bases and 3 bases respectively, with 14 bases between them. The CDR3 DNA sequence: TGTGCCAGCAGTATGGGATTTAAAGTCTACGAGCAGTACTTC. Protein product: CASSMGFKVYEQYF.

This clonotype was seen a handful of times. The chain employs TRBV6-4 and TRBJ2-7; D is uncertain. The J call may be in error: the DNA end matches TRBJ2-1 better. CDR3 size: 10 residues. From germline, CDR1 is MRHNA and CDR2 SNTAGT. CDR3 protein: CASKHNEQFF. The CDR3, as DNA: TGTGCCAGCAAACACAATGAGCAGTTCTTC.

The chain is built from TRBV6-6 and TRBJ2-5; 10 nucleotides align to TRBD2. Germline V gene data show CDR1 as MNHNY and CDR2 as SVGAGI (reference sequence). The CDR3 is 15 amino acids. Losses at the gene ends were 5 bases for V and 4 bases for J; bases not matched to a gene: 7. DNA of the CDR3: TGTGCCAGCAGTACAATAGCGGGAGGAGGAGAGACCCAGTACTTC. This translates into CASSTIAGGGETQYF.

DNA for the CDR3: TGTGCCAGCAGCGTAGCCCCGGCATTGAGTGAAAAACTGTTTTTT. It yields the protein CASSVAPALSEKLFF. The rearrangement joins TRBV9 to TRBJ1-4; D remains unclear. V was trimmed by 0 bases and J by 7 bases, leaving 13 bases between them. The CDR3 consists of 15 residues. Germline values: CDR1 SGDLS, CDR2 YYNGEE. Full variable domain (rest looked up from reference TRBV9 and TRBJ1-4): DSGVTQTPKHLITATGQRVTLRCSPRSGDLSVYWYQQSLDQGLQFLIQYYNGEERAKGNILERFSAQQFPDLHSELNLSSLELGDSALYFCASSVAPALSEKLFFGSGTQLSVL.

The V call is TRBV2, the J call TRBJ1-5; 8 positions agree with TRBD1. Unmatched junction bases numbered 7, after V lost 7 bases and J lost 2 bases. The CDR3 is 15 residues long. Germline CDR1 reads SNHLY; CDR2 reads FYNNEI. CDR3 in amino acids: CASIPETGGNQPQHF. CDR3 sequence (DNA): TGTGCCAGCATTCCTGAGACAGGGGGCAATCAGCCCCAGCATTTT.

This rearrangement joins TRBV6-5 to TRBJ2-3; 8 bases fit TRBD2. Germline loops: CDR1 MNHEY, CDR2 SVGAGI. J lost 2 bases, V lost 5 bases, and 15 bases had no gene match. This CDR3 is built from 18 residues. The CDR3 loop is CASSTETSEGRYTDTQYF. The CDR3 DNA follows: TGTGCCAGCAGTACTGAGACTAGCGAGGGCCGATACACAGATACGCAGTATTTT.

This clonotype was found a few times. This sequence joins TRBV4-3 and TRBJ2-4; tentative D call: TRBD2 (6 bases). Trimming took off 4 bases at V and 2 bases at J, with 9 bases between the two ends. This CDR3 comprises 14 residues. The V gene's germline CDR1 is LGHNA and CDR2 YSLEER. This CDR3 reads CASSPSVSKNIQYF. The CDR3 bases are TGCGCCAGCAGCCCTAGCGTTTCCAAAAACATTCAGTACTTC.

This clonotype was counted between two and nine times. This sequence joins TRBV4-3 and TRBJ2-1, with 8 bases fitting TRBD2. Germline lookup yields CDR1 LGHNA and CDR2 YSLEER. The CDR3 runs 15 residues. J gave up 4 bases and V 0 bases, and 2 bases lay outside the gene matches. The CDR3 region has the DNA TGCGCCAGCAGCCAAGAGCGGGGGGAATACAATGAGCAGTTCTTC. Translation: CASSQERGEYNEQFF.

In this sample, this clonotype turned up a few times. The chain links TRBV28 to TRBJ2-1; unclear D gene. The V end lost 3 bases, the J end lost 7 bases, and 13 bases lay between the germline ends. The CDR3 totals 14 residues. Germline CDR1 reads MDHEN; CDR2 reads SYDVKM. CDR3 sequence reads: CASSFFMVANEQFF. DNA for the CDR3: TGTGCCAGCAGTTTTTTTATGGTTGCGAATGAGCAGTTCTTC.

The chain has TRBV6-5 and TRBJ2-5; either TRBD1 or TRBD2 may supply D (5 bases each). Matching the DNA end better, TRBJ2-1 makes the J call doubtful. Germline values: CDR1 MNHEY, CDR2 SVGAGI. This CDR3 is built from 14 residues. CDR3 loop: CASSYMGEYNEQFF. The DNA of the CDR3 is TGTGCCAGCAGTTATATGGGGGAGTACAATGAGCAGTTCTTC.

This clonotype was counted at least ten times. The CDR3 DNA reads TGCAGCGCGGTACCGAGGAACTATGGCTACACCTTC. Its protein product is CSAVPRNYGYTF. The chain employs TRBV20-1 and TRBJ1-2; no clear D. Germline CDR1 reads DFQATT; CDR2 reads SNEGSKA (reference sequence). The CDR3 covers 12 residues.

V and J are TRBV29-1 and TRBJ2-1; TRBD2 matches at 12 bases. V shed 5 bases, J shed 0 bases, and the junction held 2 bases outside the gene matches. The CDR3 has 15 residues. Per germline, CDR1 SQVTM and CDR2 ANQGSEA. The CDR3 region has the DNA TGCAGCGTTCGGACTAGCGGGACCTCCTACAATGAGCAGTTCTTC. The encoded protein is CSVRTSGTSYNEQFF.

This clonotype was counted between two and nine times. V usage is TRBV7-3 and J usage is TRBJ2-5, with 9 bases aligning to TRBD1. Trimming removed 5 bases from V and 3 bases from J; junction bases left unmatched: 7. The germline V gene encodes CDR1 SGHTA and CDR2 FQGTGA. The CDR3 is made up of 15 amino acids. In nucleotides, the CDR3 is TGTGCCAGCAGCAGAGGGACAGGGCTCGAAGAGACCCAGTACTTC. Protein sequence: CASSRGTGLEETQYF.

The table lists this clonotype with a few counts. This chain joins TRBV28 and TRBJ2-5; maybe TRBD2 (6 bases). The V end was cut by 6 bases, the J end by 2 bases, with 22 bases between. Germline CDR1 is MDHEN and CDR2 is SYDVKM. CDR3 length equals 17 residues. The CDR3 DNA is TGTGCCAGCAGCCCCGCGGGGCGCCAGGTGTTACAAGAGACCCAGTACTTC. Amino acid sequence: CASSPAGRQVLQETQYF.

J is TRBJ1-1 and V is TRBV25-1, with TRBD1 matching 7 bases. Germline lookup yields CDR1 MGHDK and CDR2 SYGVNS. There are 15 residues in the CDR3. The J segment lost 5 bases and the V segment lost 1 base, leaving 7 bases of the junction unmatched. The CDR3 here is CASSEWGQLRTEAFF. Written as DNA, the CDR3 is TGTGCCAGCAGTGAATGGGGACAGTTAAGGACTGAAGCTTTCTTT.

About this clonotype itself: One junction end disagrees with the germline gene, perhaps due to a read error. This chain connects TRBV29-1 to TRBJ2-7; TRBD2 matches at 7 bases. The germline gives CDR1 SQVTM, CDR2 ANQGSEA. The CDR3 has 14 amino acids. In nucleotides, the CDR3 is TGCAGCGTCGAAGATGTAGGGGAGGGCTACGAGCAGTACTTC. Its protein product is CSVEDVGEGYEQYF.

This clonotype was seen only a few times. This chain uses TRBV7-2 with TRBJ2-5; 9 bases are a match to TRBD2. V lost 2 bases to trimming and J lost 13 bases; unmatched junction nucleotides: 17. Germline CDR1 reads SGHTA; CDR2 reads FQGNSA. The CDR3 runs to 16 residues. DNA of the CDR3: TGTGCCAGCAGCTTACGTAGCGGGGGAAGCTCCTACGAGCGGTACTTC. It codes for CASSLRSGGSSYERYF.

This clonotype appeared a few times. The rearrangement uses TRBV3-1 and TRBJ2-3; D ambiguous. CDR3 length equals 13 residues. V lost 4 bases, J lost 4 bases, and 9 bases lay in between. The germline V gene has CDR1 LGHDT and CDR2 YNNKEL (reference sequence). CDR3 in amino acids: CASSPESSDTQYF. The CDR3 DNA reads as TGTGCCAGCAGCCCAGAGTCGTCAGATACGCAGTATTTT.

The gene calls are TRBV4-2 and TRBJ2-4; possible D gene TRBD1, 5 bases. V was trimmed by 2 bases and J by 0 bases, leaving 11 bases between them. The length of the CDR3 is 16 residues. The germline CDR1 and CDR2 sequences are LGHNA and YNFKEQ. The CDR3 DNA sequence: TGTGCCAGCAGCCAAACTCAGGGCCTAGCCAAAAACATTCAGTACTTC. This translates into CASSQTQGLAKNIQYF.

The chain uses TRBV7-4 and TRBJ2-5; TRBD2 aligns across 14 bases. The J call may be mistaken, given a closer DNA end match to TRBJ2-1. Germline assignment: CDR1 SGHVT and CDR2 SQSDAQ. The CDR3 is 16 amino acids. The CDR3 bases are TGTGCCAGCAGCTTAGAGGGACTAGCGGGGGTTTATGAGCAGTTCTTC. As protein: CASSLEGLAGVYEQFF.

V is TRBV20-1 and J is TRBJ2-2; 9 nucleotides align to TRBD1. Germline values: CDR1 DFQATT, CDR2 SNEGSKA (reference sequence). V shed 4 bases and J 7 bases; nucleotides not matched to a gene: 10. CDR3 length: 15 amino acids. The CDR3 sequence: CSATPEDRGDGELFF. In DNA, the CDR3 is TGCAGTGCTACGCCTGAGGACAGGGGTGACGGGGAGCTGTTTTTT.

This sequence joins TRBV6-5 and TRBJ1-3, with 7 positions matching TRBD1. The germline gives CDR1 MNHEY, CDR2 SVGAGI. The junction had 9 bases not matched to a gene; V was cut back by 4 bases and J by 0 bases. The CDR3 has 17 residues. CDR3 amino acids: CASSLLEGTASGNTIYF. CDR3 bases: TGTGCCAGCAGTTTACTGGAGGGGACAGCCTCTGGAAACACCATATATTTT.

The V call is TRBV5-1, the J call TRBJ2-7, with D maybe TRBD2 (6 bases). V was clipped by 0 bases and J by 7 bases, with 11 bases between them. This CDR3 is 13 amino acids long. Germline V gives CDR1 SGHRS, CDR2 YFSETQ. CDR3 nucleotide sequence: TGCGCCAGCAGCTTGGACCCGGCGGGGGAGCAGTACTTC. Protein sequence: CASSLDPAGEQYF.

This clonotype was picked up many times. The chain employs TRBV18 and TRBJ2-1, with 10 bases fitting TRBD2. This CDR3 is built from 16 residues. Germline-derived CDR1 and CDR2 are KGHSH and LQKENI. Trimming removed 3 bases from V and 3 bases from J; junction bases left unmatched: 5. The CDR3 coding sequence is TGTGCCAGCTCACCGGCTAGCGGGAGACGCTACAATGAGCAGTTCTTC. Protein product: CASSPASGRRYNEQFF.

The chain couples TRBV11-2 to TRBJ2-7; D ambiguous. CDR1 is SGHAT, CDR2 FQNNGV, per germline. Trimming cost V 1 base and J 0 bases, with 10 bases left between them. This CDR3 has 15 amino acids. CDR3 bases: TGTGCCAGCAGCTTAGTGGGCAGTATCTCCTACGAGCAGTACTTC. Protein: CASSLVGSISYEQYF.

In this sample, this clonotype turned up a few times. V and J are TRBV12-5 and TRBJ2-5; D not resolved. V shed 3 bases and J shed 4 bases, with 15 bases lying between them. The germline gives CDR1 LGHNT, CDR2 FRNRAP. The CDR3 length is 15 residues. CDR3 loop: CASGLGFASGETQYF. DNA of the CDR3: TGTGCTAGTGGTTTAGGTTTTGCATCGGGAGAGACCCAGTACTTC.

This clonotype was seen only a few times. The rearrangement joins TRBV3-1 to TRBJ2-5; D may be TRBD2 (5 bases). The J call may not be correct, given that the DNA end is closer to TRBJ2-1. Germline V CDR1 and CDR2: LGHDT, YNNKEL (reference sequence). This CDR3 has 13 residues. The CDR3 spells CASSQVASNEQFF. The CDR3 bases are TGTGCCAGCAGCCAAGTAGCGTCCAATGAGCAGTTCTTC.